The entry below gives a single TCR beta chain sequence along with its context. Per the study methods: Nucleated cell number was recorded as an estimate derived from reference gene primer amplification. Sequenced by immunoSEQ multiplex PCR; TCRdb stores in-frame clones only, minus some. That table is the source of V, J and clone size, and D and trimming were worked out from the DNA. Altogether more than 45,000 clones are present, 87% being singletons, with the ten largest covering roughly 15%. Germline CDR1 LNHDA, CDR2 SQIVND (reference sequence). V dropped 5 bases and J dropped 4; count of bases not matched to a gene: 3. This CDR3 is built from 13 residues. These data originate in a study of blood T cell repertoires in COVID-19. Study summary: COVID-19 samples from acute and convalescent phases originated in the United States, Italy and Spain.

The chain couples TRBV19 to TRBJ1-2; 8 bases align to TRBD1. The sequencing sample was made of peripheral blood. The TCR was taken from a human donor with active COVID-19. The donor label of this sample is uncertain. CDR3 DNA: TGTGCCAGTAGTGAACAGGGGGGCTATGGCTACACCTTC. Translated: CASSEQGGYGYTF.